These T cell receptor beta chains were read from a single sample in a study of blood T cell repertoires in COVID-19. Produced via immunoSEQ multiplex PCR; TCRdb's table is partial and in-frame only. This table has roughly 140,000 clones, around 72% appearing once. Sequenced: peripheral blood. The source of these receptors is a woman aged 55 to 70 with acute or convalescent COVID-19. Both conserved end residues are part of each CDR3. Fields, in order: clone size, V gene, D gene, J gene, CDR3 DNA, CDR3 protein. The D gene is left open where the match is weak. Only part of the rows carry a size: once, few, many, or a class if the clone is expanded.

.	TRBV5-4	TRBD2	TRBJ2-3	TGTGCCAGCAGCGTGGGACTAGCGGGAGGGGAGGATACGCAGTATTTT	CASSVGLAGGEDTQYF
.	TRBV25-1	TRBD1	TRBJ1-5	TGTGCCAGCAGGACCCGGGACAGGGTCTGGAGCAATCAGCCCCAGCATTTT	CASRTRDRVWSNQPQHF
.	TRBV7-2	.	TRBJ2-1	TGTGCCAGCAGCCTCCGTACAACAAACTCCTACAATGAGCAGTTCTTC	CASSLRTTNSYNEQFF
.	TRBV27	.	TRBJ1-1	TGTGCCAGCAGTTCCCAGATGAACACTGAAGCTTTCTTT	CASSSQMNTEAFF
.	TRBV5-6	TRBD1	TRBJ1-6	TGTGCCAGCAGCTTGCGAGGGGGCGGTATTTATTCACCCCTCCACTTT	CASSLRGGGIYSPLHF
.	TRBV19	TRBD2	TRBJ2-7	TGTGCCACCTCTACAGCGGGAGGAGATTACGAGCAGTACTTC	CATSTAGGDYEQYF
.	TRBV25-1	TRBD1	TRBJ1-2	TGTGCCAGCAGTGGTGGGACAGGGCTTTGGGGCTACACCTTC	CASSGGTGLWGYTF
many	TRBV6-5	TRBD2	TRBJ2-7	TGTGCCGTGGGACTAGCGGGAAGCTCCTACGAGCAGTACTTC	CAVGLAGSSYEQYF
.	TRBV28	.	TRBJ1-2	TGTGCCAGCAGTTTAGGGGGAGGGCGCGGCTACACCTTC	CASSLGGGRGYTF
.	TRBV7-8	.	TRBJ2-1	TGTGCCAGCAGCTCCTACCACGGACAGAACAATGAGCAGTTCTTC	CASSSYHGQNNEQFF
few	TRBV28	.	TRBJ2-7	TGTGCCAGCAGTATACAGGTTCACTCCTACGAGCAGTACTTC	CASSIQVHSYEQYF
.	TRBV4-1	TRBD2	TRBJ2-1	TGCGCCAGCAGCCAAGGACTAGCGAGCTCCTACAATGAGCAGTTCTTC	CASSQGLASSYNEQFF